The rows below give T cell receptor beta chains drawn from one sample of a study of T cells in Graves' hyperthyroidism and ophthalmopathy. Using its own MiXCR run on the multiplex PCR reads, TCRdb lists one record per CDR3 protein. Among hundreds of thousands of distinct CDR3 sequences listed, around 15% were seen once. Material for sequencing was blood. Receptors originate from a woman in her late teens or twenties with Graves' hyperthyroidism. Each CDR3 is given with its conserved first and last residue. The order of the fields is V gene, J gene, D gene, CDR3 protein. D genes are given only for firm matches.

>TRBV5-6|TRBJ1-2|-
CASRLRGTVNYGYTF
>TRBV4-3|TRBJ2-7|-
CASSQDRSQSYEQYF
>TRBV10-3|TRBJ2-7|-
CAISESRDEQYF
>TRBV4-1|TRBJ1-1|-
CASSHPGEDGAFF
>TRBV4-1|TRBJ2-2|-
CASSQDQGGTGELFF
>TRBV27|TRBJ2-7|-
CASSLEPPPSYEQYF
>TRBV6-2/TRBV6-3|TRBJ2-5|-
CASSYVTGGETQYF
>TRBV12-3/TRBV12-4|TRBJ1-5|TRBD1
CASTDGTGGSSNQPQHF
>TRBV6-1|TRBJ1-2|TRBD1
CASRQTGGGSGYTF
>TRBV30|TRBJ2-4|-
CAWGGVSGFAKNIQYF
>TRBV6-1|TRBJ1-5|-
CASRRTASYSNQPQHF
>TRBV7-3|TRBJ2-1|TRBD2
CASSRGLGSYNEQFF
>TRBV18|TRBJ1-1|-
CASSPYHRGKTGTGNTEAFF
>TRBV7-2|TRBJ1-1|TRBD1
CASSPDRERWTEAFF
>TRBV19|TRBJ1-3|-
CASSIDRYSGNTIYF
>TRBV6-2/TRBV6-3|TRBJ2-1|-
CASRNINEQFF
>TRBV9|TRBJ2-7|TRBD2
CASSITSGMYEQYF
>TRBV2|TRBJ2-7|-
CASADGTDRSYEQYF
>TRBV29-1|TRBJ2-3|TRBD2
CSVRGLAGHPDTQYF
>TRBV11-3|TRBJ1-1|-
CASSLAPRTEAFF
>TRBV30|TRBJ2-3|TRBD1
CAWSRDRGPDTQYF
>TRBV4-1|TRBJ2-7|TRBD1
CASSRTLRTGPSYEQYF
>TRBV4-2|TRBJ2-3|-
CASSQDPKTSLRTDTQYF
>TRBV5-1|TRBJ2-5|-
CASSSSGKKETQYF
>TRBV18|TRBJ2-3|-
CAGSPVTDTQYF
>TRBV30|TRBJ2-7|TRBD2
CAWSVGVMIAGGYEQYF
>TRBV29-1|TRBJ1-1|-
CSVEAGGLNTEAFF
>TRBV12-3/TRBV12-4|TRBJ2-3|-
CASSFGASADTQYF
>TRBV28|TRBJ2-1|-
CASRDLGGADEQFF
>TRBV7-9|TRBJ2-7|TRBD1
CASSFGQGRYEQYF
>TRBV27|TRBJ2-5|TRBD1
CASSSQQGVGRETQYF
>TRBV11-1|TRBJ2-2|TRBD1
CASSLDRGQSGELFF
>TRBV20-1|TRBJ2-7|TRBD2
CSASGTSGGGSSYEQYF
>TRBV30|TRBJ2-3|-
CAVLGRSLPRDTQYF
>TRBV3-1|TRBJ2-5|TRBD2
CASSLRRLAVETQYF
>TRBV4-2|TRBJ2-1|TRBD2
CASSQSVAGGEQFF
>TRBV11-2|TRBJ2-3|-
CASSEGTRVTDTQYF
>TRBV10-3|TRBJ1-6|-
CAIRGRWDSPLHF
>TRBV11-1|TRBJ2-1|TRBD2
CASTTTSGSYNEQFF
>TRBV20-1|TRBJ1-5|-
CSARGQDGLSNQPQHF
>TRBV10-3|TRBJ1-3|-
CATAGISGNTIYF
>TRBV5-8|TRBJ2-7|-
CASSLEPSYYEQYF
>TRBV20-1|TRBJ1-5|-
CSARDQGVRNQPQHF
>TRBV2|TRBJ2-7|-
CASSEHSEDEQYF
>TRBV6-2/TRBV6-3|TRBJ1-4|TRBD1
CASTSGQGDEKLFF
>TRBV6-1|TRBJ1-1|-
CASSALVVMNTEAFF
>TRBV20-1|TRBJ2-1|-
CSARGGDRPNEQFF
>TRBV5-4|TRBJ2-3|TRBD1
CASRDPERTGQWDTQYF
>TRBV3-1|TRBJ1-2|-
CASSQDRGREFGYTF
>TRBV12-3/TRBV12-4|TRBJ1-2|-
CASSLGGRLHYGYTF